Below are 28 T cell receptor beta chains sequenced from a single sample in a study of T cell repertoires in MIS-A myocarditis. Measured with immunoSEQ multiplex PCR; TCRdb has only the in-frame clones, and not every one. Here the sample spans about 11,000 clones, 83% being singletons. Sequenced sample: right ventricle heart tissue obtained at autopsy. The origin of the receptors is a man between 18 and 29 years old with fulminant myocarditis from multisystem inflammatory syndrome in adults (MIS-A) after COVID-19.

The V and J genes are TRBV4-1 and TRBJ1-2; D might be TRBD1 (5 bases). The CDR3 extends over 14 amino acids. Looked up from germline, CDR1 is MGHRA and CDR2 is YSYEKL. The germline V and J ends were trimmed by 1 base and 4 bases, with 10 bases remaining between them. Written as DNA, the CDR3 is TGCGCCAGCAGCCAAGGACAGTCCGCCTATGGCTACACCTTC. This sequence encodes CASSQGQSAYGYTF.

V usage is TRBV6-5 and J usage is TRBJ1-6; 7 bases match TRBD1. V gave up 9 bases and J gave up 2 bases; unmatched junction bases: 7. The CDR3 is made up of 15 amino acids. Germline V CDR1 and CDR2: MNHEY, SVGAGI. The CDR3 DNA is TGTGCCAGTTCGACAGGGCGCCCCTATAATTCACCCCTCCACTTT. Its translation is CASSTGRPYNSPLHF.

This rearrangement joins TRBV5-1 to TRBJ2-7; tentative D call: TRBD1 (5 bases). The CDR3 has 15 residues. V dropped 1 base and J dropped 2 bases, with 13 bases sitting between them. Germline CDR1 is SGHRS and CDR2 is YFSETQ. The CDR3 region has the DNA TGCGCCAGCAGCTTGTCCGACAGCAACGCCTACGAGCAGTACTTC. Residues: CASSLSDSNAYEQYF.

To note about this clone: Germline is not matched at one junction end, which may reflect a read error. The chain has TRBV7-7 and TRBJ2-7, with D unresolved. The germline gives CDR1 SSHAT, CDR2 FNYEAQ (reference sequence). The CDR3 runs to 13 residues. The CDR3: CASSRGASYEQYF. Written as DNA, the CDR3 is TGTGCTAGCAGCCGAGGAGCTTCCTACGAGCAGTACTTC.

The chain has TRBV28 and TRBJ1-5, with D unclear. V lost 6 bases to trimming and J lost 2 bases, with 8 bases between them. CDR1 and CDR2 from the germline V gene are MDHEN and SYDVKM. The CDR3 has 13 amino acids. CDR3 sequence: CASRRTGNQPQHF. The CDR3 DNA is TGTGCCAGCAGGAGAACAGGCAATCAGCCCCAGCATTTT. Drawing the rest from reference TRBV28 and TRBJ1-5, the complete variable domain is DVKVTQSSRYLVKRTGEKVFLECVQDMDHENMFWYRQDPGLGLRLIYFSYDVKMKEKGDIPEGYSVSREKKERFSLILESASTNQTSMYLCASRRTGNQPQHFGDGTRLSIL.

In its sample, this clone was seen once. CDR3 sequence reads: CASSTRDDVSYNEQFF. CDR3 coding DNA: TGCGCCAGCAGCACTCGGGACGACGTCTCCTACAATGAGCAGTTCTTC. This sequence joins TRBV4-3 and TRBJ2-1; perhaps D is TRBD1 or TRBD2 (5 bases each). The CDR3 loop spans 16 amino acids. V gave up 5 bases and J gave up 0 bases, with 14 bases separating them. The V gene's germline CDR1 is LGHNA and CDR2 YSLEER.

The chain recombines TRBV5-4 with TRBJ1-1; D gene unclear. Germline CDR1 and CDR2: SGHNT and YYREEE (reference sequence). This CDR3 spans 14 amino acids. V was shortened by 3 bases and J by 0 bases, with 9 bases between the two germline ends. The CDR3 region is CASSSTTVNTEAFF. CDR3 sequence (DNA): TGTGCCAGCAGCTCGACAACAGTGAACACTGAAGCTTTCTTT. The variable domain in full, with the rest retrieved from reference TRBV5-4 and TRBJ1-1, is ETGVTQSPTHLIKTRGQQVTLRCSSQSGHNTVSWYQQALGQGPQFIFQYYREEENGRGNFPPRFSGLQFPNYSSELNVNALELDDSALYLCASSSTTVNTEAFFGQGTRLTVV.

The chain joins TRBV11-3 to TRBJ1-1; D possibly corresponds to TRBD1 (5 bases). Germline CDR1 reads SGHNT; CDR2 reads YENEEA. The CDR3 is 13 residues long. Trimming shortened V by 2 bases and J by 5 bases, and 9 bases separated the two germline ends. The CDR3 is CASSLREGTEAFF. The CDR3 DNA follows: TGTGCCAGCAGCTTAAGGGAGGGGACTGAAGCTTTCTTT.

This clone has a single count. CDR3 nucleotides: TGTGCCAGCAGCCCCCGGACAGGGCTGGGGGAGCAGTACTTC. Its translation: CASSPRTGLGEQYF. The chain has TRBV11-3 and TRBJ2-7; 8 nucleotides line up with TRBD1. Trimming took 5 bases from V and 7 from J; bases not matched to a gene: 10. Germline V gene data show CDR1 as SGHNT and CDR2 as YENEEA. There are 14 residues in the CDR3.

The chain recombines TRBV4-3 with TRBJ2-6; perhaps TRBD1 as D (6 bases). The germline V gene has CDR1 LGHNA and CDR2 YSLEER. CDR3 length equals 18 residues. Trimming shortened V by 6 bases and J by 2 bases, and 20 bases separated the two germline ends. CDR3 residues: CASRDAVQGSTGANVLTF. For the CDR3, the DNA is TGCGCCAGCAGGGATGCTGTACAGGGTTCCACTGGGGCCAACGTCCTGACTTTC.

The chain employs TRBV30 and TRBJ2-7; D is undetermined. Germline V gene data show CDR1 as GTSNPN and CDR2 as SVGIG (reference sequence). The V gene lost 2 bases and the J gene lost 6 bases, with 11 bases spanning the gap. CDR3 length: 12 amino acids. The CDR3: CAWSSPPAEQYF. DNA for the CDR3: TGTGCCTGGAGTTCCCCCCCGGCCGAGCAGTACTTC.

The chain combines TRBV7-9 with TRBJ1-2; tentatively, D is TRBD1 (5 bases). From germline, CDR1 is SEHNR and CDR2 FQNEAQ (reference sequence). This CDR3 spans 16 amino acids. With 1 base removed from V and 2 bases from J, the gap between germline ends came to 14 bases. The CDR3 loop reads CASSLGGGRANYGYTF. The CDR3 DNA sequence: TGTGCCAGCAGCTTAGGAGGCGGCAGGGCGAACTATGGCTACACCTTC. Based on the CDR3 plus reference TRBV7-9 and TRBJ1-2, the full variable domain is DTGVSQNPRHKITKRGQNVTFRCDPISEHNRLYWYRQTLGQGPEFLTYFQNEAQLEKSRLLSDRFSAERPKGSFSTLEIQRTEQGDSAMYLCASSLGGGRANYGYTFGSGTRLTVV.

The genes are TRBV9 and TRBJ2-1; TRBD2 aligns across 8 bases. This CDR3 comprises 16 residues. The germline V gene has CDR1 SGDLS and CDR2 YYNGEE. Germline trimming cut 1 base from V and 1 base from J; bases unmatched to any gene: 4. The CDR3 DNA reads as TGTGCCAGCAGCGTAATGGGCGGGGGGTCCTACAATGAGCAGTTCTTC. Translated: CASSVMGGGSYNEQFF.

The chain joins TRBV12-5 to TRBJ2-3, with TRBD2 as a possible D gene (6 bases). The germline V gene encodes CDR1 LGHNT and CDR2 FRNRAP. The CDR3 spans 14 residues. The V end lost 5 bases, the J end lost 6 bases, and 15 bases lay between the germline ends. The CDR3 nucleotides read TGTGCTAGTGGTCCCGGGACTCCCATCGATACGCAGTATTTT. Protein product: CASGPGTPIDTQYF.

This chain joins TRBV28 and TRBJ1-5; D is possibly TRBD1 (5 bases). Germline CDR1 is MDHEN and CDR2 is SYDVKM. The CDR3 runs 15 residues. V shed 3 bases and J shed 7 bases, with 16 bases lying between them. CDR3 sequence (DNA): TGTGCCAGCAGTTTGATGGGGGTTATAGGGCAGCCCCAGCATTTT. Its translation: CASSLMGVIGQPQHF.

A single count supports this clone. The V gene is TRBV19, the J gene TRBJ1-4; D may be TRBD1 (5 bases). This CDR3 spans 15 amino acids. Germline CDR1 LNHDA, CDR2 SQIVND (reference sequence). Trimming removed 5 bases from V and 7 bases from J, with 17 bases in between. CDR3 region: CASSLGTSLGEKLFF. The CDR3 region has the DNA TGTGCCAGTAGTTTGGGGACCTCCTTGGGTGAAAAACTGTTTTTT. Based on the CDR3 plus reference TRBV19 and TRBJ1-4, the full variable domain is DGGITQSPKYLFRKEGQNVTLSCEQNLNHDAMYWYRQDPGQGLRLIYYSQIVNDFQKGDIAEGYSVSREKKESFPLTVTSAQKNPTAFYLCASSLGTSLGEKLFFGSGTQLSVL.

The chain links TRBV7-9 to TRBJ2-3; TRBD2 aligns across 12 bases. V gave up 1 base and J gave up 6 bases; unmatched junction bases: 5. In germline, CDR1 is SEHNR, CDR2 FQNEAQ (reference sequence). The CDR3 runs 16 residues. The CDR3 loop is CASSLGTSGASDTQYF. In nucleotides, the CDR3 is TGTGCCAGCAGCTTAGGGACTAGCGGGGCTTCCGATACGCAGTATTTT.

The rearrangement joins TRBV9 to TRBJ1-2, with TRBD1 matching over 10 bases. Germline V gives CDR1 SGDLS, CDR2 YYNGEE. V shed 4 bases, J shed 8 bases, and the junction held 5 bases outside the gene matches. The CDR3 is 13 amino acids. This chain's CDR3 is CASSNRDRGGYTF. The CDR3 DNA is TGTGCCAGCAGCAACCGGGACAGGGGCGGCTACACCTTC.

This chain connects TRBV6-6 to TRBJ2-7; possibly TRBD1 or TRBD2 for D (5 bases each). Between the trimmed V and J ends, which lost 4 bases and 3 bases, there was a span of 7 bases. The CDR3 spans 12 residues. CDR1 and CDR2 (germline): MNHNY, SVGAGI (reference sequence). The CDR3 is CASSLGVYEQYF. In DNA, the CDR3 is TGTGCCAGCAGTTTGGGGGTCTACGAGCAGTACTTC.

V usage is TRBV9 and J usage is TRBJ2-3; D call uncertain. The CDR3 length is 13 residues. Trimming took 2 bases from V and 5 from J, leaving 9 bases between them. Germline CDR1 reads SGDLS; CDR2 reads YYNGEE. CDR3 in amino acids: CASSVEPGDTQYF. CDR3 nucleotides: TGTGCCAGCAGCGTGGAACCCGGAGATACGCAGTATTTT.

This clone has only one observation. The chain couples TRBV30 to TRBJ2-1; 10 nucleotides line up with TRBD2. This CDR3 has 14 residues. The ends lost 8 bases at V and 7 bases at J; junction bases unmatched: 11. The germline gives CDR1 GTSNPN, CDR2 SVGIG (reference sequence). Here the CDR3 DNA reads TGTGCCAGCGGACTAGCGGAGACGGGGAATGAGCAGTTCTTC. It is translated as CASGLAETGNEQFF. Full variable domain (remainder filled in from reference TRBV30 and TRBJ2-1): SQTIHQWPATLVQPVGSPLSLECTVEGTSNPNLYWYRQAAGRGLQLLFYSVGIGQISSEVPQNLSASRPQDRQFILSSKKLLLSDSGFYLCASGLAETGNEQFFGPGTRLTVL.

This sequence joins TRBV10-2 and TRBJ1-5; D ambiguous. V lost 6 bases and J 0 bases, leaving 12 bases between the germline ends. This CDR3 is built from 15 residues. CDR1 is WSHSY and CDR2 is SAAADI in the germline V gene. The CDR3 is CASRTTENSNQPQHF. The CDR3 DNA follows: TGCGCCAGCAGGACGACCGAGAATAGCAATCAGCCCCAGCATTTT.

The chain recombines TRBV2 with TRBJ1-2, with D hard to call. Germline CDR1 and CDR2: SNHLY and FYNNEI. The CDR3 covers 13 residues. Trimming pared 7 bases from V and 3 bases from J, leaving 12 bases between. The CDR3 loop is CASTFLEDYGYTF. CDR3 coding DNA: TGTGCCAGCACCTTCCTCGAGGACTATGGCTACACCTTC.

This sequence joins TRBV11-2 and TRBJ2-1; D not certain. V lost 0 bases and J lost 4, with 16 bases in between. The length of the CDR3 is 17 residues. Germline-derived CDR1 and CDR2 are SGHAT and FQNNGV. This CDR3 reads CASSLEVVLGRYNEQFF. The CDR3 DNA sequence: TGTGCCAGCAGCTTAGAGGTAGTGTTGGGTAGATACAATGAGCAGTTCTTC.

Written as DNA, the CDR3 is TGTGCCAGCAGCCCCCCAGGCGGGGCAGAGACCCAGTACTTC. Protein: CASSPPGGAETQYF. The rearrangement uses TRBV5-4 and TRBJ2-5; D is perhaps TRBD2 (6 bases). The length of the CDR3 is 14 residues. Trimming took off 4 bases at V and 4 bases at J, with 14 bases between the two ends. CDR1 and CDR2 (germline): SGHNT, YYREEE (reference sequence).

This clone was counted only a few times. V gene TRBV7-9 combines with J gene TRBJ1-2; D is unclear. The CDR3 has 14 residues. In germline, CDR1 is SEHNR, CDR2 FQNEAQ (reference sequence). V lost 1 base and J 2 bases, leaving 8 bases between the germline ends. The CDR3 loop reads CASSLGPANYGYTF. The CDR3 coding sequence is TGTGCCAGCAGCTTAGGCCCGGCGAACTATGGCTACACCTTC.

The chain has TRBV6-2 or TRBV6-3 and TRBJ2-7, with TRBD2 identical over 13 bases. V lost 6 bases to trimming and J lost 2 bases; unmatched junction nucleotides: 10. This CDR3 contains 17 residues. Germline V CDR1 and CDR2: MNHEY, SVGEGT. The CDR3, as DNA: TGTGCCAGCAGCGGGACTAGCGGGGTGACCGCCCCCTACGAGCAGTACTTC. Its translation: CASSGTSGVTAPYEQYF.

The chain has TRBV5-1 and TRBJ2-1; 12 bases map to TRBD2. The germline V gene encodes CDR1 SGHRS and CDR2 YFSETQ. The CDR3 contains 15 residues. V dropped 0 bases and J dropped 8; count of bases not matched to a gene: 3. CDR3 protein: CASSLGTSGIYEQFF. CDR3 bases: TGCGCCAGCAGCTTGGGGACTAGCGGGATCTATGAGCAGTTCTTC. The full variable domain, with the rest looked up from reference TRBV5-1 and TRBJ2-1, is KAGVTQTPRYLIKTRGQQVTLSCSPISGHRSVSWYQQTPGQGLQFLFEYFSETQRNKGNFPGRFSGRQFSNSRSEMNVSTLELGDSALYLCASSLGTSGIYEQFFGPGTRLTVL.